Listed below are T cell receptor beta chains from one sample, sequenced in a study of PD-L1 blockade in urothelial cancer. Libraries were prepared by immunoSEQ multiplex PCR; TCRdb keeps only in-frame clonotypes and omits some of them. The profile covers about 80,000 clones, with around 90% appearing a single time and around 5% taken by the ten largest. The sequencing used PBMCs, collected around atezolizumab (anti-PD-L1) treatment. Every receptor here comes from a woman aged 70 to 79 with urothelial cancer. Both conserved end residues are part of each CDR3. A D gene is named only where the DNA matches it firmly. Clone size, where shown, is once, few, many, or a class for clones that have expanded.

NA NA TRBJ2-2 TRBV18 TGTGCCAGCTCACCGTTGGACGGAGGTCGTGGCACCGGGGAGCTGTTTTTT CASSPLDGGRGTGELFF
NA TRBD1 TRBJ1-5 TRBV28 TGTGCCAGCAGTCCATCCGGGACAGCAAGCTATCAGCCCCAGCATTTT CASSPSGTASYQPQHF
NA NA TRBJ1-5 TRBV4-3 TGCGCCAGCAGCCAAAGCAGAACACACGGGCAGCCCCAGCATTTT CASSQSRTHGQPQHF
few NA TRBJ2-3 TRBV5-8 TGTGCCAGCAGCCTCGGAGGGGGCTTTAGCACAGATACGCAGTATTTT CASSLGGGFSTDTQYF
NA NA TRBJ1-2 TRBV18 TGTGCCAGCTCACCACCTGTTCTCCAGGGAAACTATGGCTACACCTTC CASSPPVLQGNYGYTF
NA TRBD2 TRBJ2-3 TRBV5-1 TGCGCCAGCAGCTTCATCGGGGGGACTAGCGTACGCACAGATACGCAGTATTTT CASSFIGGTSVRTDTQYF
NA NA TRBJ1-1 TRBV6-1 TGTGCCAGCAGTGTATGGGCCATGAACACTGAAGCTTTCTTT CASSVWAMNTEAFF
NA TRBD2 TRBJ2-3 TRBV28 TGTGCCAGCAGTTCCGGGACTAGCGGGAGGGCAGATACGCAGTATTTT CASSSGTSGRADTQYF
NA TRBD2 TRBJ2-2 TRBV30 TGTGCCTGGAGTCCGGGACTAGCGTCGAACACCGGGGAGCTGTTTTTT CAWSPGLASNTGELFF
NA TRBD1 TRBJ2-3 TRBV7-2 TGTGCCAGCAGCTTAGGTGGCAGGGGGCGGTTAACAGATACGCAGTATTTT CASSLGGRGRLTDTQYF
NA NA TRBJ2-3 TRBV15 TGTGCCACCAGCAGGGTCTCCGCGGATACGCAGTATTTT CATSRVSADTQYF
NA TRBD2 TRBJ2-7 TRBV4-1 TGCGCCAGCAGCCTAATCCCCCCCGGGACTAGCGGCTACTACGAGCAGTACTTC CASSLIPPGTSGYYEQYF
NA NA TRBJ2-1 TRBV10-3 TGTGCCATCAGTGAGTCGTGGAGTGAGCAGTTCTTC CAISESWSEQFF
NA TRBD1 TRBJ1-5 TRBV2 TGTGCCAGCAGTGGGACAGGGGGCCATCAGCCCCAGCATTTT CASSGTGGHQPQHF
NA TRBD1 TRBJ2-5 TRBV6-6 TGTGCCAGCAGTCAATCTGGGACAGCACAAGAGACCCAGTACTTC CASSQSGTAQETQYF
NA TRBD1 TRBJ1-2 TRBV18 TGTGCCAGCGTACTTGGGAGACAGGGAAACTATGGCTACACCTTC CASVLGRQGNYGYTF